The 9 T cell receptor beta chains in this list originate from one sample, sequenced in a study of human T cells and chemical hapten exposure (dated by TCRdb to the early 2020s). Library method: RACE. The instrument was a NextSeq 500. Through fastp at Q25 and MiXCR, TCRdb rebuilt clones from the public reads, retaining in-frame beta chains. Entries are consolidated by CDR3 protein sequence, retaining the most common genes and DNA. Counted in this sample were over 100,000 distinct CDR3 sequences; 9% to 10% of them appeared once. The top ten clonotypes cover around 1.9% of the sample. The time point label, read with the paper, signifies: healthy volunteer bleed at 2 weeks. Total RNA was isolated from unfractionated whole blood collected in Tempus Blood RNA tubes. The specimen sequenced was whole blood. Receptors were obtained from a male donor in good health. Some clones in this sample may be carry-over from other donors' samples.

The chain uses TRBV20-1 and TRBJ2-1; D unclear. The V and J ends lost 6 bases and 0 bases respectively, with 15 bases between them. The germline V gene encodes CDR1 DFQATT and CDR2 SNEGSKA (reference sequence). The CDR3 spans 15 residues. For the CDR3, the DNA is TGCAGTGCCCCCCGGAGTTCAAGCTCCTACAATGAGCAGTTCTTC. This translates into CSAPRSSSSYNEQFF.

This clonotype was seen at least ten times. The V call is TRBV20-1, the J call TRBJ2-1; D is unresolved. The V and J ends lost 6 bases and 8 bases respectively, with 11 bases between them. CDR1 DFQATT and CDR2 SNEGSKA come from the germline V gene (reference sequence). The CDR3 consists of 11 residues. The CDR3 DNA reads as TGCAGTGCCATCATGGACGATGAGCAGTTCTTC. As protein: CSAIMDDEQFF.

V gene TRBV20-1 combines with J gene TRBJ2-1; D is possibly TRBD2 (6 bases). From germline, CDR1 is DFQATT and CDR2 SNEGSKA (reference sequence). This CDR3 comprises 18 residues. The V end was cut by 3 bases, the J end by 6 bases, with 27 bases between. The CDR3 here is CSASPTDRGTFQINEQFF. The DNA for the CDR3 is TGCAGTGCTAGCCCGACAGACCGGGGGACTTTCCAGATCAATGAGCAGTTCTTC.

This clonotype was counted once. V is TRBV7-9 and J is TRBJ2-7, with TRBD2 matching 7 bases. The CDR3 covers 14 residues. Unmatched junction bases numbered 9, after V lost 4 bases and J lost 6 bases. Germline CDR1 reads SEHNR; CDR2 reads FQNEAQ (reference sequence). The CDR3 reads CASSSPSGLPEQYF. The CDR3 region has the DNA TGTGCCAGCAGCTCCCCTAGCGGACTTCCCGAGCAGTACTTC.

This chain connects TRBV19 to TRBJ2-2, with D possibly matching TRBD2 (5 bases). CDR1 is LNHDA, CDR2 SQIVND, per germline (reference sequence). Deletions cut 4 bases from V and 4 bases from J, with 13 bases between. CDR3 length: 15 amino acids. The CDR3 protein is CASSTSHGVTGELFF. The CDR3 DNA reads as TGTGCCAGTAGTACGTCTCACGGGGTCACCGGGGAGCTGTTTTTT.

This clonotype was recorded many times. This rearrangement joins TRBV5-6 to TRBJ2-6, with D possibly matching TRBD1 (5 bases). The length of the CDR3 is 18 residues. Per germline, CDR1 SGHDT and CDR2 YYEEEE. The V end was cut by 6 bases, the J end by 1 base, with 20 bases between. The CDR3 nucleotides are TGTGCCAGCACCGAAGAATCCCAGGGTGCGTCTGGGGCCAACGTCCTGACTTTC. Protein: CASTEESQGASGANVLTF. The variable domain in full, with the rest retrieved from reference TRBV5-6 and TRBJ2-6, is DAGVTQSPTHLIKTRGQQVTLRCSPKSGHDTVSWYQQALGQGPQFIFQYYEEEERQRGNFPDRFSGHQFPNYSSELNVNALLLGDSALYLCASTEESQGASGANVLTFGAGSRLTVL.

The table lists this clonotype with many counts. The chain employs TRBV12-3 or TRBV12-4 and TRBJ2-7, with TRBD2 identical over 8 bases. The CDR3 runs to 17 residues. The junction had 13 bases not matched to a gene; V was cut back by 4 bases and J by 2 bases. CDR3 sequence reads: CASSSDSGGGRAYEQYF. The CDR3 coding sequence is TGTGCCAGCAGTTCCGACTCGGGCGGGGGGAGGGCCTACGAGCAGTACTTC.

On this clonotype: A junction end diverges from the germline sequence, so it may reflect a read error. The chain combines TRBV7-3 with TRBJ2-6, with a possible D match to TRBD1 (5 bases). Germline V lookup: CDR1 SGHTA, CDR2 FQGTGA. The CDR3 spans 14 residues. DNA of the CDR3: TGTGCCAGCAGGGAAAGTTCTGGGGCCAAAGTCCTGACTTTC. Protein sequence: CASRESSGAKVLTF.

This clonotype was seen at least ten times. This sequence joins TRBV19 and TRBJ2-1; weak D call: TRBD1 (6 bases). The V end lost 6 bases, the J end lost 7 bases, and 19 bases lay between the germline ends. Germline V gene sequence: CDR1 LNHDA, CDR2 SQIVND (reference sequence). The length of the CDR3 is 15 residues. This CDR3 is CASSSDRRGGNEQFF. CDR3 DNA: TGTGCCAGTAGCAGCGACAGGCGAGGTGGGAATGAGCAGTTCTTC.